The 12 T cell receptor beta chains reported below all come from one sample, sequenced in a study of identical twins. TCRdb re-derived calls from the 5' RACE reads in MiXCR, one entry per CDR3 protein. Counted here are approximately 410,000 distinct CDR3 sequences, approximately 18% occurring once; the ten biggest clones make up roughly an eighth. The sample was naive T cells sorted from blood. Source of these receptors: a man aged 50 or older in good health.

This clonotype was detected only a few times. The J gene is TRBJ2-3, the V gene TRBV12-3 or TRBV12-4, with D possibly being TRBD2 (5 bases). The CDR3 sequence is 11 residues long. V gave up 5 bases and J gave up 8 bases, with 8 bases separating them. The CDR3 sequence is CASSKLGTQYF. CDR3 coding DNA: TGTGCCAGCAGTAAACTAGGTACGCAGTATTTT.

The chain has TRBV7-8 and TRBJ2-3; TRBD2 agrees at 9 bases. CDR3 size: 16 residues. After removal of 5 bases from V and 4 bases from J, the junction contained 10 bases not matched to a gene. CDR1 SGHVS and CDR2 FQNEAQ come from the germline V gene. The CDR3 DNA is TGTGCCAGCAGCGGTGGGGCGGGAGGGCGGTCAGATACGCAGTATTTT. This codes for CASSGGAGGRSDTQYF.

This clonotype was detected ten times or more. The gene calls are TRBV5-1 and TRBJ2-5; D is perhaps TRBD2 (8 bases). Trimming removed 4 bases from V and 2 bases from J, with 18 bases in between. In germline, CDR1 is SGHRS, CDR2 YFSETQ. The CDR3 is 16 amino acids. CDR3: CASSAGGQTIQETQYF. The DNA of the CDR3 is TGCGCCAGCAGCGCGGGGGGACAGACAATTCAAGAGACCCAGTACTTC.

The chain carries TRBV6-5 and TRBJ1-6; D remains unclear. The CDR3 length is 14 residues. The V gene's germline CDR1 is MNHEY and CDR2 SVGAGI. V dropped 2 bases and J dropped 6 bases, with 8 bases sitting between them. CDR3 region: CASSYDGFNSPLHF. DNA for the CDR3: TGTGCCAGCAGTTACGATGGTTTTAATTCACCCCTCCACTTT.

The CDR3 coding sequence is TGTGCCACCAGCCTCGGACAGAATGAAAAACTGTTTTTT. The encoded protein is CATSLGQNEKLFF. The chain joins TRBV15 to TRBJ1-4; TRBD1 is a possible D gene (6 bases). This CDR3 contains 13 residues. Germline V gene sequence: CDR1 LNHNV, CDR2 YYDKDF (reference sequence). V was cut by 5 bases and J by 5 bases, with 9 bases left in between.

This clonotype was seen a few times. This rearrangement joins TRBV10-3 to TRBJ2-2; 7 bases are shared with TRBD1. Germline V gene lookup returns CDR1 ENHRY and CDR2 SYGVKD. This CDR3 comprises 17 residues. V was clipped by 0 bases and J by 5 bases; unmatched bases: 9. CDR3 DNA: TGTGCCATCAGTGAGTCGAGATGGGGACAGACTACCGGGGAGCTGTTTTTT. Encoded protein: CAISESRWGQTTGELFF.

In its sample, this clonotype was seen many times. V usage is TRBV7-2 and J usage is TRBJ2-1; the match to TRBD2 covers 8 bases. Per germline, CDR1 SGHTA and CDR2 FQGNSA. This CDR3 has 16 amino acids. V trimming: 1 base; J trimming: 6 bases; junction bases outside the gene matches: 8. CDR3 sequence (DNA): TGTGCCAGCAGCTTAGTTCTCGGGGGGGCGGGCAATGAGCAGTTCTTC. It translates to CASSLVLGGAGNEQFF.

The sample holds a few counts of this clonotype. The rearrangement joins TRBV27 to TRBJ2-1, with 7 bases identical to TRBD2. Germline CDR1 reads MNHEY; CDR2 reads SMNVEV (reference sequence). V was pared by 0 bases and J by 7 bases, with 6 bases of the junction left unmatched. CDR3 length: 15 amino acids. This CDR3 is CASSLSQRDRNEQFF. Written as DNA, the CDR3 is TGTGCCAGCAGTTTATCGCAGCGGGACCGTAATGAGCAGTTCTTC.

This chain uses TRBV10-3 with TRBJ1-1, with D unclear. V lost 2 bases and J 1 base, leaving 8 bases between the germline ends. Germline V lookup: CDR1 ENHRY, CDR2 SYGVKD. The CDR3 loop spans 14 amino acids. The CDR3 DNA is TGTGCCATCAGTGAGACCGGGAGGAACACTGAAGCTTTCTTT. This sequence encodes CAISETGRNTEAFF.

The rearrangement uses TRBV9 and TRBJ2-3, with D possibly being TRBD2 (5 bases). In germline, CDR1 is SGDLS, CDR2 YYNGEE. The CDR3 runs to 15 residues. Trimming took 4 bases from V and 0 from J, leaving 12 bases between them. This CDR3 reads CASSRLPGSTDTQYF. CDR3 nucleotide sequence: TGTGCCAGCAGCCGACTACCAGGAAGCACAGATACGCAGTATTTT. The whole variable domain, filled in from reference TRBV9 and TRBJ2-3, reads DSGVTQTPKHLITATGQRVTLRCSPRSGDLSVYWYQQSLDQGLQFLIQYYNGEERAKGNILERFSAQQFPDLHSELNLSSLELGDSALYFCASSRLPGSTDTQYFGPGTRLTVL.

V is TRBV5-6 and J is TRBJ2-3; D might be TRBD2 (5 bases). The CDR3 is 12 residues long. V was cut by 3 bases and J by 5 bases, with 7 bases left in between. From germline, CDR1 is SGHDT and CDR2 YYEEEE. CDR3 DNA sequence: TGTGCCAGCAGCTGGAGCGGAGATACGCAGTATTTT. Translated, it gives CASSWSGDTQYF.

The genes are TRBV12-3 or TRBV12-4 and TRBJ2-2; D ambiguous. The CDR3 totals 15 residues. Trimming shortened V by 6 bases and J by 5 bases, and 16 bases separated the two germline ends. CDR3 residues: CASSFPLRATGELFF. The CDR3 bases are TGTGCCAGCAGCTTCCCCCTACGCGCAACCGGGGAGCTGTTTTTT.